This note documents a single T cell receptor beta chain sequence. What it recognizes is unknown. These data are taken from a study of cytomegalovirus exposure and HLA in healthy donors. General study results and limits: Researchers reported in a later analysis that common viral pathogens appeared linked to several top clusters. A later analysis showed HLA-associated TCR beta chains outstripping equally common others in clonal expansion.

Amplification used 60 Vbeta primers and 13 Jbeta primers. TCRdb keeps only in-frame clones here, not all; method: immunoSEQ multiplex PCR. Of about 180,000 clones listed, 60% to 85% are singletons. This CDR3 is built from 16 residues. CDR1 is SGHTS, CDR2 YDEGEE, per germline. V lost 4 bases and J lost 0; bases outside the gene matches: 4. What was sequenced was PBMCs. The chain has TRBV5-8 and TRBJ1-4; 9 bases match TRBD1. The sequence was obtained from a man aged 35 to 55 in good health and CMV-seronegative. CDR3 amino acids: CASSPGTGPTNEKLFF. In DNA form, the CDR3 reads TGTGCCAGCAGCCCTGGGACAGGGCCAACTAATGAAAAACTGTTTTTT.